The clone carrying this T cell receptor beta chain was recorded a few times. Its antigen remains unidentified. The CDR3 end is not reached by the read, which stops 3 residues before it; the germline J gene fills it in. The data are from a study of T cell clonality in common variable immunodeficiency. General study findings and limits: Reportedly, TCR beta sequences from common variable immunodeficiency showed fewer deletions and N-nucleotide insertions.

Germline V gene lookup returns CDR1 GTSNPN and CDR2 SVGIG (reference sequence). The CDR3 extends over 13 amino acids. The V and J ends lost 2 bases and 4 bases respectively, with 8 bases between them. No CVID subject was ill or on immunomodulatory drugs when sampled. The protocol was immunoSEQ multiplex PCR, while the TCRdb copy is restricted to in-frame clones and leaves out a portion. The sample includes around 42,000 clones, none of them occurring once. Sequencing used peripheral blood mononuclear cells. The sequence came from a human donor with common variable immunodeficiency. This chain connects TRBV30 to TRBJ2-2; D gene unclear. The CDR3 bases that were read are TGTGCCTGGAGTCGGGTCGTCACCGGGGAG. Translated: CAWSRVVTGE. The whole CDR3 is CAWSRVVTGELFF.